The clone carrying this T cell receptor (beta chain) was seen a few times. Its specificity is not known. Combining a sample-barcoded 5' primer with a J-beta primer mix, a second PCR ran for 7 to 11 cycles. Every cDNA molecule bore a tag from a template-switch adaptor containing 12 random nucleotides. MiXCR was run by TCRdb on the 5' RACE reads, yielding one entry per CDR3 protein. The sample gives hundreds of thousands of distinct CDR3 sequences, more than 45% of which show up once; roughly 14% is in the top ten. This record belongs to a study of blood T cells in healthy people across ages. Study-wide findings and caveats: Strong correlation existed between TCR beta diversity and naive T cell percentage. CMV status of donors was unknown, possibly confounding expanded clonotype changes. Age brought a roughly linear fall in TCR beta diversity measured per million T cells.

The CDR3 spans 15 residues. The trim removed 6 bases at V and 8 bases at J, leaving 12 bases unmatched. Germline CDR1 and CDR2: DFQATT and SNEGSKA (reference sequence). What was sequenced was blood. This receptor was obtained from a woman older than 75 in good health. This chain joins TRBV20-1 and TRBJ1-4; TRBD1 agrees at 10 bases. The CDR3 coding sequence is TGCAGTGCCCCGCCTCCGGGACAGGGGAGCGAAAAACTGTTTTTT. This gives the protein CSAPPPGQGSEKLFF.